The subject of this entry is one TCR beta chain. No antigen is known for it. Trimming at V came to 7 bases and at J to 5 bases, leaving 6 bases not matched to a gene. The germline CDR1 and CDR2 sequences are MDHEN and SYDVKM. The CDR3 runs 13 residues. The sample originates from a study of beta chain features in type 1 diabetes. Overall study context: Examination covered around 100 million sorted cells spanning all samples.

Study outcomes and limitations: With patients and controls alike, PCR might favor shorter templates to an equal degree. For patients, the naive, central memory and Treg TCRB repertoires appeared more alike than for healthy donors.

Expressed TCRB transcripts were sequenced after all isolated RNA was converted to cDNA. For naive, central memory and regulatory T cell samples, reads averaged about 3.7 million. Only in-frame clones appear in the TCRdb table, and some are missing; sequencing was by immunoSEQ multiplex PCR. The sample lists some 400,000 clones; less than 15% were seen once. Material: naive CD4+ T cells from blood. The chain recombines TRBV28 with TRBJ2-7, with 9 bases that match TRBD1. This sequence originates from a woman aged 18 to 35 in good health. The DNA for the CDR3 is TGTGCCAGCACACCGGGACAGGGCCACGAGCAGTACTTC. This gives the protein CASTPGQGHEQYF. Looking up the rest from reference TRBV28 and TRBJ2-7 gives the full variable domain: DVKVTQSSRYLVKRTGEKVFLECVQDMDHENMFWYRQDPGLGLRLIYFSYDVKMKEKGDIPEGYSVSREKKERFSLILESASTNQTSMYLCASTPGQGHEQYFGPGTRLTVT.